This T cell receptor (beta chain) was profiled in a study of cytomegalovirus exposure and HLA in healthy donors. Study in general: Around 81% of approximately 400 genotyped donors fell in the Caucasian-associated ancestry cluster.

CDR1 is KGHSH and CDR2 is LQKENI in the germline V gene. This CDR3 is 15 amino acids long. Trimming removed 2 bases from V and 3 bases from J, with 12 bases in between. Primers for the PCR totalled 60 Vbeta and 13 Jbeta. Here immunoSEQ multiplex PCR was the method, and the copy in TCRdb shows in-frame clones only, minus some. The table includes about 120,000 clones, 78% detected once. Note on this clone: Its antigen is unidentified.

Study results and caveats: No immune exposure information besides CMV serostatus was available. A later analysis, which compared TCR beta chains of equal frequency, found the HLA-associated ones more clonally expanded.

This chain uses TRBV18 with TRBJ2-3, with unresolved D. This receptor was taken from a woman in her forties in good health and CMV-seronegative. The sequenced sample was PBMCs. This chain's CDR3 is CASSPANSQTDTQYF. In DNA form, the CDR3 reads TGTGCCAGCTCACCAGCGAACAGCCAGACAGATACGCAGTATTTT.